This T cell receptor beta chain was sequenced for a study of shared clonotypes between healthy human individuals. Study-level information: Three plates were used per donor for CD4 naive, three for CD4 memory, two for CD8 naive and one for CD8 memory. Study-level results: All-four-donor shared clonotypes had higher generation probabilities than non-shared clonotypes did.

Naive CD4+ cells were CD45RA-selected; the remaining cells were memory. The data were produced by immunoSEQ multiplex PCR, yet TCRdb's version contains in-frame clones alone and is incomplete. The sample holds 2 million to 2.5 million clones; more than 90% are singletons and the top ten take around 0.13%. A note on this clone: What it recognizes is unknown.

The V gene's germline CDR1 is SGDLS and CDR2 YYNGEE. Trimming shortened V by 0 bases and J by 5 bases, and 23 bases separated the two germline ends. There are 18 residues in the CDR3. The gene calls are TRBV9 and TRBJ1-1; no firm D call. Input material: naive CD4+ T cells sorted from blood. Subset reported: CD45RA+ positively selected. This clonotype was sampled from a man younger than 35 in good health. CDR3 nucleotides: TGTGCCAGCAGCGTAGGCCCAGAGGCCATAGATAAAAGAACTGAAGCTTTCTTT. Translation gives CASSVGPEAIDKRTEAFF.